This TCR beta chain is from a study of blood T cell repertoires in COVID-19. Source study methods: For nucleated cells, counts were estimated from reference gene primer amplification. The protocol was immunoSEQ multiplex PCR, while the TCRdb copy is restricted to in-frame clones and leaves out a portion. That table supplies the V and J calls and clone size; D and trimming were determined from the DNA. The table records approximately 140,000 clones, around 81% of them present only once. This CDR3 contains 17 residues. Germline-derived CDR1 and CDR2 are MRHNA and SNTAGT. The V gene end was trimmed by 2 bases and the J gene end by 4 bases; junction bases not matched to a gene: 11.

The sequencing input was peripheral blood. The sequence was collected from a man aged 55 to 69 with active or convalescent COVID-19. J is TRBJ1-2 and V is TRBV6-4, with 9 bases that match TRBD1. The CDR3, as DNA: TGTGCCAGCAGTGACGGACAGGGGCTTCGGAGATCCTATGGCTACACCTTC. Translation gives CASSDGQGLRRSYGYTF.